This T cell receptor (beta chain) emerged from a study of technical replicates of blood from a few donors. Assay: immunoSEQ multiplex PCR; the TCRdb copy retains only in-frame clones and omits some. The sample lists roughly 87,000 clones; over 75% were seen once. Germline CDR1 SGHDT, CDR2 YYEEEE. This CDR3 region has 14 residues. Trimming at V came to 4 bases and at J to 10 bases, leaving 8 bases not matched to a gene. This receptor was taken from a human donor in good health. Material: T cells isolated from PBMCs. The V and J genes are TRBV5-6 and TRBJ2-1; 10 positions match TRBD2. CDR3 bases: TGTGCCAGCAGCGCCTTACTAGCGGGGAAAGAGCAGTTCTTC. This codes for CASSALLAGKEQFF.